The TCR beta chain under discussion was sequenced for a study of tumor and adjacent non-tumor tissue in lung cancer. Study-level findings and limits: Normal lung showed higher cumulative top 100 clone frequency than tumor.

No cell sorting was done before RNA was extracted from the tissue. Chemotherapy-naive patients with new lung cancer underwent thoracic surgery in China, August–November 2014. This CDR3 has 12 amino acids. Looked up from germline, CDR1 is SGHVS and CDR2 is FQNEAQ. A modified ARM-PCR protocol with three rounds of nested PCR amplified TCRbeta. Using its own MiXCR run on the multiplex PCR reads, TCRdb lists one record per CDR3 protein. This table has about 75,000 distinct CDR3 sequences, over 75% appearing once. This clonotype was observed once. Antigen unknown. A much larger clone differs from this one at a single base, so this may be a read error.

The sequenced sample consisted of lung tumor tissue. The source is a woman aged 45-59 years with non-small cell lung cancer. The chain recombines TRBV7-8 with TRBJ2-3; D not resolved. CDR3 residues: CASSTYTDTKYF. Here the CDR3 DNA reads TGTGCCAGCAGCACTTACACAGATACGAAGTATTTT. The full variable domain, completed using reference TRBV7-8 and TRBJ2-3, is GAGVSQSPRYKVAKRGQDVALRCDPISGHVSLFWYQQALGQGPEFLTYFQNEAQLDKSGLPSDRFFAERPEGSVSTLKIQRTQQEDSAVYLCASSTYTDTKYFGPGTRLTVL.